This T cell receptor (beta chain) is drawn from a study of identical twins. Study findings and constraints: Out-of-frame beta sequences exhibited a weaker degree of excess twin sharing. Findings came from cross-sectional statistics, without long-term follow-up of donors.

Turning to this clonotype: Its specificity is not known.

The CDR3 has 18 amino acids. The V and J ends lost 4 bases and 4 bases, in that order; junction bases with no gene match: 16. The germline gives CDR1 LGHNA, CDR2 YNFKEQ. TCRdb re-called the 5' RACE reads with MiXCR, one entry per CDR3 protein. The sample has 450,000 or so distinct CDR3 sequences, 24% seen once. The sample was also linked to a second study, of T cells expressing NK-cell markers. That work contributes: These same clonotypes (in a handful of donors) also led the CD3+CD56-NKG2C+ fraction.

The sequencing input was CD4+ T cells sorted from blood. V and J are TRBV4-2 and TRBJ2-1, with 7 bases matching TRBD2. The sequence was obtained from a woman in her late teens or twenties in good health. The CDR3 nucleotides are TGTGCCAGCAGCCCTACCCCCGGGCTAGCGGAGAGATACAATGAGCAGTTCTTC. Its translation: CASSPTPGLAERYNEQFF.